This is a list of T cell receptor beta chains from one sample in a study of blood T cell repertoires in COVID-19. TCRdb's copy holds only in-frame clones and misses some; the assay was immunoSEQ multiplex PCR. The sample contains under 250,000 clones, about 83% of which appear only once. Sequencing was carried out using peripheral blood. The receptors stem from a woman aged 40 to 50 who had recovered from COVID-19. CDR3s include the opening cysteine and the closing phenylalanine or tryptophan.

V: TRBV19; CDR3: CASSAMTGHTQYF
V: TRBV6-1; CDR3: CASSEGRGEITDTQYF
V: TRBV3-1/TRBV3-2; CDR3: CASSPPLGGTTYNEQFF
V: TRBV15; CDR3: CATSHGTGYGYTF
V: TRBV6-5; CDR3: CASSYQPQAANSPLHF
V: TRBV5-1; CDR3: CASSSQGIANVLTF
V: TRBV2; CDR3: CASSDGYTGELFF
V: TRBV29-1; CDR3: CSVEGGQIVQRADTQYF
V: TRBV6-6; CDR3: CASSVPGQGAGELFF
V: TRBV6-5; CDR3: CASSLTTGVGEKLFF
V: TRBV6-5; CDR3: CASSRQGTGELFF
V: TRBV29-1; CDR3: CSVEPGGGSSYNEQFF
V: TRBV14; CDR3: CASSQETGRAEAFF
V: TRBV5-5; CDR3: CASSWRGENTEAFF
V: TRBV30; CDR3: CAYGQSSEAFF
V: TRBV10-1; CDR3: CASSSIAGGYNEQFF
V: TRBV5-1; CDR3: CASSFGASNNEQFF
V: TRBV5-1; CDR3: CASSPGQTDPYGYTF
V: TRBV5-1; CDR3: CASSSYNRGGNSPLHF
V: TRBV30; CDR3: CAWTFLTGGATEAFF